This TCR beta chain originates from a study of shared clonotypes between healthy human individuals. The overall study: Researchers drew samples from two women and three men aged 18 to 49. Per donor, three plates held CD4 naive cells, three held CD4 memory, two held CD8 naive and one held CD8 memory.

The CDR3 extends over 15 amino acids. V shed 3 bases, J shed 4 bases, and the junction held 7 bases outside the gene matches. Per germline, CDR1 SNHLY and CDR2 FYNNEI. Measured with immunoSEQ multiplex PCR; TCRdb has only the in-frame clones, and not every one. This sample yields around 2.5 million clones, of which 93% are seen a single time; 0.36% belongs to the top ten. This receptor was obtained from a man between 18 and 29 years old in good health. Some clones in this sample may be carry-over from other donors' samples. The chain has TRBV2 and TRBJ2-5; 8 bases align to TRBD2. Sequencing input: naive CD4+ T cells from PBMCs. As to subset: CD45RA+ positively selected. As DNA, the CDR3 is TGTGCCAGCAGTGATTCAGGGACTAGTACAGAGACCCAGTACTTC. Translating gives CASSDSGTSTETQYF.